These T cell receptor beta chains were read from a single sample in a study of cytomegalovirus exposure and HLA in healthy donors. Only in-frame clones appear in the TCRdb table, and some are missing; sequencing was by immunoSEQ multiplex PCR. The table records approximately 170,000 clones, around 84% of them present only once. Sample: PBMCs. The receptors come from a man aged 18 to 29 in good health and CMV-seropositive. CDR3s include the opening cysteine and the closing phenylalanine or tryptophan. The order of the fields is D gene, V gene, J gene, clone size, CDR3 protein, CDR3 DNA. D genes are given only for firm matches. Clone size is stated in some rows and not others, as once, few, many or a class when expanded.

D gene: -; V gene: TRBV7-9; J gene: TRBJ1-2; clone size: few; CDR3 protein: CASSDSRANYGYTF; CDR3 DNA: TGTGCCAGCAGTGATTCCCGAGCTAACTATGGCTACACCTTC
D gene: -; V gene: TRBV6-1; J gene: TRBJ1-3; clone size: -; CDR3 protein: CASSEAGGLGIGNTIYF; CDR3 DNA: TGTGCCAGCAGTGAAGCCGGGGGGCTCGGGATTGGAAACACCATATATTTT
D gene: -; V gene: TRBV7-3; J gene: TRBJ2-2; clone size: -; CDR3 protein: CASSSGWGAGELFF; CDR3 DNA: TGTGCCAGCAGCTCGGGTTGGGGGGCCGGGGAGCTGTTTTTT
D gene: -; V gene: TRBV28; J gene: TRBJ2-1; clone size: -; CDR3 protein: CASSVRTRGGEQFF; CDR3 DNA: TGTGCCAGCAGTGTCCGGACCCGAGGGGGTGAGCAGTTCTTC
D gene: -; V gene: TRBV5-4; J gene: TRBJ2-7; clone size: few; CDR3 protein: CASSMKGEQYF; CDR3 DNA: TGTGCCAGCAGTATGAAGGGGGAGCAGTACTTC
D gene: -; V gene: TRBV1; J gene: TRBJ2-7; clone size: -; CDR3 protein: CTSSHSTQGLVLAGEGEQYF; CDR3 DNA: TGCACCAGCAGCCACTCGACCCAAGGTTTGGTACTAGCGGGAGAGGGCGAGCAGTACTTC
D gene: TRBD2; V gene: TRBV5-1; J gene: TRBJ2-1; clone size: -; CDR3 protein: CASSLVLAGYNEQFF; CDR3 DNA: TGCGCCAGCAGCTTGGTACTAGCGGGGTACAATGAGCAGTTCTTC
D gene: TRBD2; V gene: TRBV5-1; J gene: TRBJ2-1; clone size: few; CDR3 protein: CASSGEGRNEQFF; CDR3 DNA: TGCGCCAGCAGCGGGGAGGGCCGCAATGAGCAGTTCTTC
D gene: -; V gene: TRBV30; J gene: TRBJ2-3; clone size: -; CDR3 protein: CAWDSQGSSTDTQYF; CDR3 DNA: TGTGCCTGGGATTCACAGGGTTCCTCCACAGATACGCAGTATTTT
D gene: -; V gene: TRBV5-8; J gene: TRBJ2-1; clone size: -; CDR3 protein: CASSLDGSSYNEQFF; CDR3 DNA: TGTGCCAGCAGCTTGGACGGGAGCTCCTACAATGAGCAGTTCTTC
D gene: -; V gene: TRBV30; J gene: TRBJ2-2; clone size: -; CDR3 protein: CASDRPDTGELFF; CDR3 DNA: TGTGCGTCAGACAGGCCAGACACCGGGGAGCTGTTTTTT
D gene: TRBD2; V gene: TRBV30; J gene: TRBJ2-3; clone size: -; CDR3 protein: CAWSEGLAGLGDTQYF; CDR3 DNA: TGTGCCTGGAGTGAGGGACTAGCGGGTTTAGGAGATACGCAGTATTTT
D gene: TRBD1; V gene: TRBV6-1; J gene: TRBJ1-2; clone size: -; CDR3 protein: CASGTAPNYGYTF; CDR3 DNA: TGTGCCAGCGGGACAGCGCCGAACTATGGCTACACCTTC
D gene: TRBD2; V gene: TRBV7-8; J gene: TRBJ2-7; clone size: -; CDR3 protein: CASSSLVGGTTYEQYF; CDR3 DNA: TGTGCCAGCAGCTCGTTAGTTGGAGGGACTACCTACGAGCAGTACTTC
D gene: -; V gene: TRBV15; J gene: TRBJ2-1; clone size: -; CDR3 protein: CATSRERISYNEQFF; CDR3 DNA: TGTGCCACCAGCAGAGAGAGGATATCCTACAATGAGCAGTTCTTC
D gene: -; V gene: TRBV5-1; J gene: TRBJ2-5; clone size: -; CDR3 protein: CASSQSGQLQETQYF; CDR3 DNA: TGCGCCAGCAGCCAAAGTGGACAGCTTCAAGAGACCCAGTACTTC
D gene: -; V gene: TRBV18; J gene: TRBJ1-1; clone size: -; CDR3 protein: CASSPPNLSGNTEAFF; CDR3 DNA: TGTGCCAGCTCACCACCGAACTTGTCAGGGAACACTGAAGCTTTCTTT
D gene: TRBD1; V gene: TRBV9; J gene: TRBJ1-2; clone size: -; CDR3 protein: CASSVDQGQGDYGYTF; CDR3 DNA: TGTGCCAGCAGCGTAGACCAAGGACAGGGCGACTATGGCTACACCTTC
D gene: TRBD2; V gene: TRBV2; J gene: TRBJ2-2; clone size: -; CDR3 protein: CASRQGLRAGELFF; CDR3 DNA: TGTGCCAGCCGGCAGGGACTAAGGGCCGGGGAGCTGTTTTTT
D gene: TRBD1; V gene: TRBV27; J gene: TRBJ1-1; clone size: -; CDR3 protein: CASSLSQGGWETEAFF; CDR3 DNA: TGTGCCAGCAGTTTATCGCAGGGGGGTTGGGAGACTGAAGCTTTCTTT
D gene: -; V gene: TRBV7-9; J gene: TRBJ2-7; clone size: -; CDR3 protein: CASSPVVEPRGNEQYF; CDR3 DNA: TGTGCCAGCAGCCCCGTCGTGGAACCTAGAGGAAACGAGCAGTACTTC
D gene: -; V gene: TRBV27; J gene: TRBJ1-1; clone size: -; CDR3 protein: CASHVGRGYTEAFF; CDR3 DNA: TGTGCCAGCCACGTTGGGCGGGGATACACTGAAGCTTTCTTT
D gene: -; V gene: TRBV6-1; J gene: TRBJ2-1; clone size: -; CDR3 protein: CASSEGLGYNEQFF; CDR3 DNA: TGTGCCAGCAGTGAAGGACTTGGGTACAATGAGCAGTTCTTC
D gene: -; V gene: TRBV28; J gene: TRBJ2-1; clone size: -; CDR3 protein: CASNNRAGQYNEQFF; CDR3 DNA: TGTGCCAGCAACAACAGGGCCGGCCAATACAATGAGCAGTTCTTC